A selection of T cell receptor beta chains follows, all from one sample in a study of T cells in Graves' hyperthyroidism and ophthalmopathy. From the multiplex PCR reads, TCRdb called clonotypes with MiXCR, one entry per CDR3 protein. The repertoire holds under 350,000 distinct CDR3 sequences, with more than 10% as singletons. The specimen was blood. Receptor source: a woman in her 30s with Graves' hyperthyroidism that later progressed to Graves' ophthalmopathy. Both conserved end residues are part of each CDR3. The D gene is left open where the match is weak. Only part of the rows carry a size: once, few, many, or a class if the clone is expanded.

TRBV20-1	TRBD1	many	19	TRBJ2-7	TGCAGTGCTAAGTACACCACCTTGGGAAGGGGACAGTTTTCCTACGAGCAGTACTTC	CSAKYTTLGRGQFSYEQYF
TRBV12-5	NA	many	14	TRBJ2-7	TGTGCTAGTGGTTTCCCCAGGGACAAATACGAGCAGTACTTC	CASGFPRDKYEQYF
TRBV20-1	TRBD2	many	17	TRBJ2-1	TGCAGTGCTAGAGATAGTCGGAGAGCGGGAGACTACAATGAGCAGTTCTTC	CSARDSRRAGDYNEQFF
TRBV6-1	NA	NA	15	TRBJ1-2	TGTGCCAGCAGTAAACCCGGGACACAACAGGTTGGCTACACCTTC	CASSKPGTQQVGYTF
TRBV7-2	NA	many	13	TRBJ1-2	TGTGCCAGCAGCTTAACTGGTTTGGATGGCTACACCTTC	CASSLTGLDGYTF
TRBV6-5	TRBD2	few	18	TRBJ2-3	TGTGCCAGCAGTTACTCGATTGGAGCGGGAGCTAACACAGATACGCAGTATTTT	CASSYSIGAGANTDTQYF
TRBV7-2	TRBD2	NA	17	TRBJ2-7	TGTGCCAGCAGCCTAGCACCGGGACTAGCGGGAGAGAACGAGCAGTACTTC	CASSLAPGLAGENEQYF
TRBV11-2	NA	many	12	TRBJ1-1	TGTGCCAGCAGCTTGGATCGGCGTAAAGCTTTCTTT	CASSLDRRKAFF
TRBV12-3/TRBV12-4	NA	many	12	TRBJ2-3	TGTGCCAGCAGCCGGACAGCAGATACGCAGTATTTT	CASSRTADTQYF
TRBV15	NA	NA	13	TRBJ2-3	TGTGCCACCAGCAGCATAGCCGGAGATGCGCAGTATTTT	CATSSIAGDAQYF
TRBV6-4	NA	few	14	TRBJ2-5	TGTGCCAGCAGTGACTCGGGACAAGGAGAGACCCAGTACTTC	CASSDSGQGETQYF
TRBV12-3/TRBV12-4	NA	NA	11	TRBJ1-1	TGTGCCAGCAGTTTGGGAGCTCTGGCTTTCTTT	CASSLGALAFF
TRBV20-1	TRBD2	NA	15	TRBJ2-1	TGCAGTGCTAGTGGTTCTAGCGGGGGTTACAATGAGCAGTTCTTC	CSASGSSGGYNEQFF
TRBV28	TRBD1	many	20	TRBJ2-7	TGTGCCAGCAGTCCGATAGCGGGACAGGGGGCGGTCAGCCAGACCTACGAGCAGTACTTC	CASSPIAGQGAVSQTYEQYF
TRBV7-2	TRBD1	many	14	TRBJ1-5	TGTGCCAGCAGCTTGCGGACAGGGATTCAGCCCCAGCATTTT	CASSLRTGIQPQHF
TRBV7-2	NA	many	14	TRBJ1-4	TGTGCCAGCAGCTCCGGGGGTCTCATCGAAAGACTGTTTTTT	CASSSGGLIERLFF
TRBV5-6	NA	few	15	TRBJ2-1	TGTGCCAGCATCCCGAGGGTGGGCCCCTACAATGAGCAGTTCTTC	CASIPRVGPYNEQFF
TRBV27	TRBD1	many	14	TRBJ1-1	TGTGCCAGCAGTCTAAGACAGGGGAACACTGAAGCTTTCTTT	CASSLRQGNTEAFF
TRBV4-3	NA	few	14	TRBJ2-7	TGCGCCAGCAGCCAAGAATCACCGATCTACGAGCAGTACTTC	CASSQESPIYEQYF
TRBV28	TRBD2	few	18	TRBJ2-5	TGTGCCAGCAGGAGGGGACTCCTGGGGACTAGCGGGAGAGAGACCCAGTACTTC	CASRRGLLGTSGRETQYF
TRBV19	TRBD2	NA	18	TRBJ2-3	TGTGCCAGTATGCTCCGACTAGCGGGAGGTTCTGGCACAGATACGCAGTATTTT	CASMLRLAGGSGTDTQYF
TRBV5-1	NA	few	13	TRBJ1-2	TGCGCCAGCAGTACGACAGATTTCTATGGCTACACCTTC	CASSTTDFYGYTF
TRBV28	NA	many	15	TRBJ1-2	TGTGCCAGCAGTACATACGACGGGGCCCCCGCGGGCTACACCTTC	CASSTYDGAPAGYTF
TRBV20-1	NA	many	13	TRBJ1-6	TGCAGTGCCGGGGACGGCAATAATTCACCCCTCCACTTT	CSAGDGNNSPLHF
TRBV27	TRBD2	many	16	TRBJ2-1	TGTGCCAGCAGTATAAAACTAGCGGGGTACTACAATGAGCAGTTCTTC	CASSIKLAGYYNEQFF
TRBV15	NA	NA	13	TRBJ1-4	TGTGCCACCAGCAGAGATATTAATGAAAAACTGTTTTTT	CATSRDINEKLFF
TRBV6-2/TRBV6-3	NA	many	19	TRBJ2-5	TGTGCCAGCAGTTCATGGACAGGGGTCGCGGGAGGAAGGGAAGAGACCCAGTACTTC	CASSSWTGVAGGREETQYF
TRBV27	TRBD2	NA	14	TRBJ2-7	TGTGCCAGCAGTTTGTTTCTAGCGGGACACGAGCAGTACTTC	CASSLFLAGHEQYF
TRBV30	NA	many	12	TRBJ2-7	TGTGCCTGGAGTTCCCCCCGGCACGAGCAGTACTTC	CAWSSPRHEQYF
TRBV30	TRBD2	NA	16	TRBJ2-5	TGTGCCTGGAGTGCCAGCAGGCCACTAGCGGAGAAGACCCAGTACTTC	CAWSASRPLAEKTQYF
TRBV28	TRBD1	many	15	TRBJ2-1	TGTGCCAGCAGTTTATCGGACAGGGGGCTCAATGAGCAGTTCTTC	CASSLSDRGLNEQFF
TRBV4-3	NA	many	14	TRBJ2-5	TGCGCCAGCAGCCAAGGACGGACTAAAGAGACCCAGTACTTC	CASSQGRTKETQYF
TRBV4-3	TRBD2	NA	14	TRBJ2-7	TGCGCCAGCAGCCTGGCGGGAGGGGCCTACGAGCAGTACTTC	CASSLAGGAYEQYF
TRBV29-1	NA	many	11	TRBJ2-6	TGCAGTAGCCCTGGGGCCAACGTCCTGACTTTC	CSSPGANVLTF
TRBV9	NA	few	17	TRBJ2-3	TGTGCCAGCAGCGATAGAGTAACGGGACCCCTTCTCGATACGCAGTATTTT	CASSDRVTGPLLDTQYF
TRBV6-1	TRBD1	few	13	TRBJ2-7	TGTGCCAGTGGACAGGGTGTCTTATACGAGCAGTACTTC	CASGQGVLYEQYF
TRBV20-1	NA	many	13	TRBJ1-1	TGCAGTGCTCATCGGGGGGGGAACACTGAAGCTTTCTTT	CSAHRGGNTEAFF
TRBV11-3	TRBD1	once	16	TRBJ2-2	TGTGCCAGCATGCCGGGACAGGGAGTGGGTTCCGGGGAGCTGTTTTTT	CASMPGQGVGSGELFF
TRBV4-3	TRBD2	few	14	TRBJ2-1	TGCGCCAGCAGCCCCGGGACTAGTTCGCCTGAGCAGTTCTTC	CASSPGTSSPEQFF
TRBV6-5	NA	NA	13	TRBJ1-1	TGTGCCAGCGTTGGGATGGTGAACACTGAAGCTTTCTTT	CASVGMVNTEAFF
TRBV27	NA	NA	14	TRBJ2-2	TGTGCCAGCAGGTGGACAGTCCTCACCGGGGAGCTGTTTTTT	CASRWTVLTGELFF
TRBV3-1	TRBD2	many	15	TRBJ2-1	TGTGCCAGCAGCCAAGAGACTAGCGGGAGTACTGAGCAGTTCTTC	CASSQETSGSTEQFF
TRBV7-9	NA	many	13	TRBJ2-7	TGTGCCAGCAGCCCCATAGAGGGCTACGAGCAGTACTTC	CASSPIEGYEQYF
TRBV3-1	NA	many	15	TRBJ1-6	TGTGCCAGCAGCCTCATCCAGGGGTATAATTCACCCCTCCACTTT	CASSLIQGYNSPLHF
TRBV30	NA	NA	14	TRBJ2-1	TGTGCCTGGAGTATACTTGCCACATACAATGAGCAGTTCTTC	CAWSILATYNEQFF
TRBV20-1	NA	many	16	TRBJ2-1	TGCAGTGCTAGAGGGTCTCAGCGTAGAAACCTCAATGAGCAGTTCTTC	CSARGSQRRNLNEQFF
TRBV29-1	NA	NA	11	TRBJ2-1	TGCAGCGTCGTCTCGCCCAATGAGCAGTTCTTC	CSVVSPNEQFF
TRBV7-6	NA	many	14	TRBJ2-1	TGTGCCAGCAGCTTAGACCCGACGAGAAATGAGCAGTTCTTC	CASSLDPTRNEQFF
TRBV5-1	TRBD1	few	13	TRBJ1-2	TGCGCCAGCAGCGCAGGGACAGCCTATGGCTACACCTTC	CASSAGTAYGYTF
TRBV12-3/TRBV12-4	NA	many	15	TRBJ1-2	TGTGCCAGCAGTTTATCCCGGGACTGGTACTATGGCTACACCTTC	CASSLSRDWYYGYTF
TRBV27	TRBD2	NA	22	TRBJ2-7	TGTGCCAGCAGTTCCTCTGACCCCACCGGGACATCGGGACTAGCGGGAGACAACGAGCAGTACTTC	CASSSSDPTGTSGLAGDNEQYF
TRBV7-2	NA	many	14	TRBJ2-5	TGTGCCAGCAGCTTAGATCCAGGGCGGGAGACCCAGTACTTC	CASSLDPGRETQYF
TRBV3-1	TRBD1	few	13	TRBJ1-4	TGTGCCAGTCAGGGGGCGCGGGGTGAAAAACTGTTTTTT	CASQGARGEKLFF
TRBV20-1	NA	NA	13	TRBJ2-1	TGCAGTTTTCCAGCGGGCAACTACAATGAGCAGTTCTTC	CSFPAGNYNEQFF
TRBV5-1	TRBD1	many	15	TRBJ2-2	TGCGCCAGCAGCTTGGAGGGGGCCACCACCGGGGAGCTGTTTTTT	CASSLEGATTGELFF